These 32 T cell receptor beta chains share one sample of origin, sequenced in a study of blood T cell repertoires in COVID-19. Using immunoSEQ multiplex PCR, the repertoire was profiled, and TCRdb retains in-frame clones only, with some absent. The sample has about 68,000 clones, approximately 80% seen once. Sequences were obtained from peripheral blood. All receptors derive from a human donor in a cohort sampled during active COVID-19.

The CDR3 is CASSLAGTGVDEQYF. CDR3 coding DNA: TGTGCCAGCAGCTTAGCGGGGACAGGGGTAGATGAGCAGTACTTC. The chain combines TRBV11-2 with TRBJ2-7; 10 nucleotides match TRBD1. CDR3 length equals 15 residues. Germline lookup yields CDR1 SGHAT and CDR2 FQNNGV. J gave up 7 bases and V 1 base, and 7 bases lay outside the gene matches.

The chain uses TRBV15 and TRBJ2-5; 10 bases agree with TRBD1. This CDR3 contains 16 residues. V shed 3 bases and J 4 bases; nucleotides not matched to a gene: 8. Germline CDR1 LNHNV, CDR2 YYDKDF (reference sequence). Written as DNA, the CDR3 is TGTGCCACCAGCAGGTCTAAGACAGGGGGCGCAGAGACCCAGTACTTC. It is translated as CATSRSKTGGAETQYF.

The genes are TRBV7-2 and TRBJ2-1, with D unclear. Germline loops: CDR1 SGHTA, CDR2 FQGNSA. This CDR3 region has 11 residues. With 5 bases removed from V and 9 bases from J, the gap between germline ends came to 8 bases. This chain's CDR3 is CASSASIEQFF. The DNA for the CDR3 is TGTGCCAGCAGCGCCAGTATTGAGCAGTTCTTC.

CDR3 sequence: CASSHRDSQETQYF. The CDR3 DNA reads as TGTGCCAGCAGCCACCGGGACAGCCAAGAGACCCAGTACTTC. V gene TRBV13 combines with J gene TRBJ2-5; 7 bases are a match to TRBD1. The CDR3 covers 14 residues. Trimming removed 5 bases from V and 1 base from J; junction bases left unmatched: 4. The germline CDR1 and CDR2 sequences are PRHDT and FYEKMQ (reference sequence).

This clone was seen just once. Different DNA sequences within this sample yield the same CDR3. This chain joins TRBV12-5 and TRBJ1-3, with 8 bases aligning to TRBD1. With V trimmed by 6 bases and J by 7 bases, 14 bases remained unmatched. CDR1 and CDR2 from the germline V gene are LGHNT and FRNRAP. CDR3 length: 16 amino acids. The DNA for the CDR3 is TGTGCTAGTGGCCCGGACAGGGTCCGCTCATGGAACACCATATATTTT. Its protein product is CASGPDRVRSWNTIYF.

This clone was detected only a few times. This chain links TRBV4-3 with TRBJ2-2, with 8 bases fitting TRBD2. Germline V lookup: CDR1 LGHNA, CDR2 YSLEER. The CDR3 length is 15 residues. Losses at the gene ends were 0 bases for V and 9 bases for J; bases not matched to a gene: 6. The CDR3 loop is CASSQDAGGRRELFF. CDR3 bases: TGCGCCAGCAGCCAAGATGCGGGGGGTCGACGGGAGCTGTTTTTT.

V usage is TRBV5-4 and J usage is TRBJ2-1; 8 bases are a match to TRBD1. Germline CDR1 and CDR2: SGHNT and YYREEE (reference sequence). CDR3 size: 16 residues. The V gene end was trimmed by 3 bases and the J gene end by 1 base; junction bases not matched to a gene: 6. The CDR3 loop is CASSSGQGRSYNEQFF. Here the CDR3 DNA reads TGTGCCAGCAGCTCAGGACAGGGTCGGTCCTACAATGAGCAGTTCTTC.

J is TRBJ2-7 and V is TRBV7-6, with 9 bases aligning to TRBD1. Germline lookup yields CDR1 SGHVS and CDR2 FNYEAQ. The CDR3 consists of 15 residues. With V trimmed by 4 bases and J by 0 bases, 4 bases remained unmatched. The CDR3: CASSYDRGSSYEQYF. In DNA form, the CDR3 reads TGTGCCAGCAGCTACGACAGGGGGAGCTCCTACGAGCAGTACTTC.

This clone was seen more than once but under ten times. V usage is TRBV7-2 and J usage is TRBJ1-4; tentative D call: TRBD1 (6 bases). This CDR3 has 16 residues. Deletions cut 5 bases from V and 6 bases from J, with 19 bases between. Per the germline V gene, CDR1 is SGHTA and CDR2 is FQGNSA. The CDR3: CASSHQTGQRDEKLFF. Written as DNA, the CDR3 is TGTGCCAGCAGCCATCAGACAGGACAGCGAGATGAAAAACTGTTTTTT.

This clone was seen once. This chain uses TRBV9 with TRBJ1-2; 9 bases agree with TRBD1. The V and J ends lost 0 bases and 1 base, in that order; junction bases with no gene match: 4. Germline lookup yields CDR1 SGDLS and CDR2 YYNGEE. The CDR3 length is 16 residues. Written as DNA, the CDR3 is TGTGCCAGCAGCGTAGAGTCGGGACAGGGTAACTATGGCTACACCTTC. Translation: CASSVESGQGNYGYTF.

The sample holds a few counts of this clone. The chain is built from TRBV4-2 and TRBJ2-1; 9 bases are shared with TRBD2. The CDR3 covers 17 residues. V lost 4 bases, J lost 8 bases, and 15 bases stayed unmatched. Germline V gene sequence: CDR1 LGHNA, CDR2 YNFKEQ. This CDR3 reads CASSPRGVASGIDEQFF. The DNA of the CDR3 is TGTGCCAGCAGCCCCCGGGGGGTAGCTAGCGGGATCGATGAGCAGTTCTTC.

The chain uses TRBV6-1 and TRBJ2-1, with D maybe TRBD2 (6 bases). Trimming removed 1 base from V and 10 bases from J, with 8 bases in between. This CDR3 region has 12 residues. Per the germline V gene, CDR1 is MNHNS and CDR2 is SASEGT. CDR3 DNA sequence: TGTGCCAGCAGTGAAGGCGGGAAAGAGCAGTTCTTC. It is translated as CASSEGGKEQFF.

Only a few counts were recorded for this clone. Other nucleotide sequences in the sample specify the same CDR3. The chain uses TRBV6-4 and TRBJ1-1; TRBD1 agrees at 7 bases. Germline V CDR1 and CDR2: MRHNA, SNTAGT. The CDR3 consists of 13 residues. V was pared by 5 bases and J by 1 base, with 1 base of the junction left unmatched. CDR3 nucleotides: TGTGCCAGCAGTAGGACAGGGAACACTGAAGCTTTCTTT. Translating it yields CASSRTGNTEAFF.

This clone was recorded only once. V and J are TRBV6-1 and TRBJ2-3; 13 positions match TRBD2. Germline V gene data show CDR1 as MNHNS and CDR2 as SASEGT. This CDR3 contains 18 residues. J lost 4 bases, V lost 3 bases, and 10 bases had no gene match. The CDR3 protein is CASSDGTSGAFMADTQYF. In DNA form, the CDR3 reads TGTGCCAGCAGTGACGGGACTAGCGGGGCCTTCATGGCAGATACGCAGTATTTT.

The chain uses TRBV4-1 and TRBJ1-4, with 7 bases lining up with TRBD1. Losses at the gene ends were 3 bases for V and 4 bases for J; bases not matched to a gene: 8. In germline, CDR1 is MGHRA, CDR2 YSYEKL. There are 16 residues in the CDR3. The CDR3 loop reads CASSQAPGTVNEKLFF. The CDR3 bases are TGCGCCAGCAGCCAGGCACCCGGGACAGTTAATGAAAAACTGTTTTTT.

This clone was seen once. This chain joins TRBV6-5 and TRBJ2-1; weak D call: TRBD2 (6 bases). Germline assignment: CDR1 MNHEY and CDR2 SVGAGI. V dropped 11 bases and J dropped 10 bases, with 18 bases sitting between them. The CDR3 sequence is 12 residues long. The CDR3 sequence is CAATRPGGEQFF. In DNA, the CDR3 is TGTGCCGCGACGAGACCCGGAGGGGAGCAGTTCTTC.

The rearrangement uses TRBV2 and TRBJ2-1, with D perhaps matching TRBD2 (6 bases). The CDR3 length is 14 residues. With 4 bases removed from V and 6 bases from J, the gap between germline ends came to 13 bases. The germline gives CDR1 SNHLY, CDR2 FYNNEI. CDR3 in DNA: TGTGCCAGCAGTGGCGGGACGGTAATCAATGAGCAGTTCTTC. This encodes CASSGGTVINEQFF.

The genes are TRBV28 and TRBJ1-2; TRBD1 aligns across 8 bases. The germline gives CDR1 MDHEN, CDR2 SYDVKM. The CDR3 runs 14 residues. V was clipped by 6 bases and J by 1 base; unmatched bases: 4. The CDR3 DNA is TGTGCCAGCAGCCAGACAGGGGTTAACTATGGCTACACCTTC. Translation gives CASSQTGVNYGYTF.

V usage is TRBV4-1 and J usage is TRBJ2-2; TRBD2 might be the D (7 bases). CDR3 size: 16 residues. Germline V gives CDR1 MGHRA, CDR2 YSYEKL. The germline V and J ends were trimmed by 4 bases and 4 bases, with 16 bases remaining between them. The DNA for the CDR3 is TGCGCCAGCAGCCCTAACGCGGGGGCGACCACCGGGGAGCTGTTTTTT. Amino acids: CASSPNAGATTGELFF.

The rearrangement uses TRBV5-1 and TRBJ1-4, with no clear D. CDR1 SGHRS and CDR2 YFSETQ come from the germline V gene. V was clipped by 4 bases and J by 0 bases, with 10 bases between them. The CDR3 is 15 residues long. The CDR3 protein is CASSTTRATNEKLFF. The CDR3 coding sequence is TGCGCCAGCAGCACTACCCGGGCAACTAATGAAAAACTGTTTTTT.

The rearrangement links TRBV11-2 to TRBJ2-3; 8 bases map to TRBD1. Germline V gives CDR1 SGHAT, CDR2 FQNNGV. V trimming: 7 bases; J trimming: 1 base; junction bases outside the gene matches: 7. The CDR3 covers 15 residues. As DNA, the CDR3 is TGTGCCAGCATCTGGGGGACAGGAGGCACAGATACGCAGTATTTT. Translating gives CASIWGTGGTDTQYF.

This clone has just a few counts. The CDR3 loop is CASSLMGGPQHF. The DNA for the CDR3 is TGTGCCAGCAGCTTAATGGGGGGGCCCCAGCATTTT. The chain combines TRBV7-9 with TRBJ1-5; a possible D gene is TRBD1 (5 bases). Germline V gene data show CDR1 as SEHNR and CDR2 as FQNEAQ (reference sequence). CDR3 length: 12 amino acids. Trimming removed 2 bases at V and 9 bases at J, with 8 bases between.

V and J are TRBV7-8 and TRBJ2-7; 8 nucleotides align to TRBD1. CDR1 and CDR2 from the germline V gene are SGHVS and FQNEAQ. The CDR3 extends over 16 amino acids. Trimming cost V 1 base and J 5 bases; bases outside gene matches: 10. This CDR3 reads CASSLGRVRGQDEQYF. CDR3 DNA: TGTGCCAGCAGCTTAGGAAGGGTCAGGGGGCAAGACGAGCAGTACTTC.

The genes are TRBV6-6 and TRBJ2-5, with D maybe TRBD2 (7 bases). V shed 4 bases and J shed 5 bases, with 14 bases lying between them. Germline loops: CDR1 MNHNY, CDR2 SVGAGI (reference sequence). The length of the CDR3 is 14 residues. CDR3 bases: TGTGCCAGCAGTTCCGGGGGGCCCCGGGAGACCCAGTACTTC. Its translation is CASSSGGPRETQYF.

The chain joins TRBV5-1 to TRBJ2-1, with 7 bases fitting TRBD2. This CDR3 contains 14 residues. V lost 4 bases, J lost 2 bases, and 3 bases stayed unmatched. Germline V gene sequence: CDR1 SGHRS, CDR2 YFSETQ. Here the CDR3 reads CASSPSGAYNEQFF. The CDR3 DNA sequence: TGCGCCAGCAGCCCTAGCGGAGCCTACAATGAGCAGTTCTTC. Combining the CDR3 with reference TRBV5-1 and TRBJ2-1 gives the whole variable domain KAGVTQTPRYLIKTRGQQVTLSCSPISGHRSVSWYQQTPGQGLQFLFEYFSETQRNKGNFPGRFSGRQFSNSRSEMNVSTLELGDSALYLCASSPSGAYNEQFFGPGTRLTVL.

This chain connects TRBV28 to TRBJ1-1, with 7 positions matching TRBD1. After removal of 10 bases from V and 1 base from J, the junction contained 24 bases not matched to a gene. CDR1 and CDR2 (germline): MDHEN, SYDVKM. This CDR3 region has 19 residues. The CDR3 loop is CATLTQSRGHLSSNTEAFF. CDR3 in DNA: TGTGCCACCTTAACCCAGAGTAGGGGGCACTTATCCTCGAACACTGAAGCTTTCTTT.

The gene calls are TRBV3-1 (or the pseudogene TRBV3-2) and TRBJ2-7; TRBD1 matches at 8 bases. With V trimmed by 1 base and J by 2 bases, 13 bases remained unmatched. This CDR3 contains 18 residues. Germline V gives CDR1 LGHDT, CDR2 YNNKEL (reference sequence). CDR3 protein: CASSQGGGRGRLPYEQYF. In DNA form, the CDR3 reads TGTGCCAGCAGCCAAGGTGGTGGCAGGGGGCGACTCCCCTACGAGCAGTACTTC.

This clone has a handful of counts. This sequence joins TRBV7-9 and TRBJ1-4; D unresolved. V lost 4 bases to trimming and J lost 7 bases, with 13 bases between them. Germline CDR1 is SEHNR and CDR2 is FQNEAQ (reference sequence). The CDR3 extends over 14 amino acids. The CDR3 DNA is TGTGCCAGCAGCTCTCGGGAGGCGGGTGAAAAACTGTTTTTT. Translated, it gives CASSSREAGEKLFF.

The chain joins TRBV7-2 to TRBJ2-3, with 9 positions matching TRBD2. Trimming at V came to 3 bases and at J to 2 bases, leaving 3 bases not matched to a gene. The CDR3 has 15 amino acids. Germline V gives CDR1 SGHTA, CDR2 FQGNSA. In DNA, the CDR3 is TGTGCCAGCAGCTTCGGACTAGCGTACACAGATACGCAGTATTTT. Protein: CASSFGLAYTDTQYF.

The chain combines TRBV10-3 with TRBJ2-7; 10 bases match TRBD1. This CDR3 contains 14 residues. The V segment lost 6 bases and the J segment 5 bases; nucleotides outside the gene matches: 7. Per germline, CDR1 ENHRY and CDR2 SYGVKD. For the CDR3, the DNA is TGTGCCATCAGACCGACAGGGGGCACAAACGAGCAGTACTTC. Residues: CAIRPTGGTNEQYF.

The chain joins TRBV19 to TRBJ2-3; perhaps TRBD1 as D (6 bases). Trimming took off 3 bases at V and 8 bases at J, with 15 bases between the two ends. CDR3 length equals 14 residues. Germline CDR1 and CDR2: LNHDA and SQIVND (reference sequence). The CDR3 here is CASSIDRSMGTQYF. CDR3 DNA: TGTGCCAGTAGTATTGACAGGAGTATGGGTACGCAGTATTTT.

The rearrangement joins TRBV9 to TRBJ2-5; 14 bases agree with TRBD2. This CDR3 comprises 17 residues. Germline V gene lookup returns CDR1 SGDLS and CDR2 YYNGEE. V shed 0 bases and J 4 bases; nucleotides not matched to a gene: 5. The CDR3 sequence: CASSVAGGLAGAETQYF. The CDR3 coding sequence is TGTGCCAGCAGCGTAGCTGGGGGACTAGCGGGAGCAGAGACCCAGTACTTC.